This entry lists 14 T cell receptor beta chains sequenced from one sample in a study of CD8 T cells in Susac syndrome. The authors reverse transcribed roughly 0.5 to 1 ug RNA with random hexamers. TCRdb called the immunoSEQ multiplex PCR reads again in MiXCR, with one record for every CDR3 protein. The sample lists about 29,000 distinct CDR3 sequences; around 95% were seen once. Sequencing used CD8+ T cells from PBMCs. These receptors were taken from a human donor in good health.

The V call is TRBV27, the J call TRBJ2-3; D is unclear. Trimming removed 6 bases from V and 1 base from J, with 5 bases in between. Germline V CDR1 and CDR2: MNHEY, SMNVEV (reference sequence). The CDR3 is 12 amino acids. This CDR3 is CASSHRTDTQYF. CDR3 DNA sequence: TGTGCCAGCAGCCACCGCACAGATACGCAGTATTTT.

Notes on this clonotype: At one boundary the junction diverges from the germline segment, which might be a read error. The J gene is TRBJ1-1, the V gene TRBV7-9, with D maybe TRBD1 (6 bases). CDR3 length: 15 amino acids. Germline CDR1 SEHNR, CDR2 FQNEAQ (reference sequence). The CDR3 DNA reads as TGTGCCGGCAGCCTTCGGACAGACATGAACACTGAAGCTTTCTTT. The encoded protein is CAGSLRTDMNTEAFF.

The chain carries TRBV6-5 and TRBJ2-5; D might be TRBD1 (6 bases). Germline assignment: CDR1 MNHEY and CDR2 SVGAGI. Between the trimmed V and J ends, which lost 6 bases and 1 base, there was a span of 12 bases. This CDR3 region has 14 residues. For the CDR3, the DNA is TGTGCCAGCAGCTATACAGGGCTCCAAGAGACCCAGTACTTC. Its protein is CASSYTGLQETQYF.

The sample holds one count of this clonotype. The rearrangement joins TRBV6-6 to TRBJ2-7; D call uncertain. CDR1 is MNHNY and CDR2 is SVGAGI in the germline V gene (reference sequence). Trimming pared 4 bases from V and 6 bases from J, leaving 10 bases between. This CDR3 has 12 amino acids. CDR3 coding DNA: TGTGCCAGCAGTTTCATCGCTGGCGAGCAGTACTTC. It codes for CASSFIAGEQYF.

This chain connects TRBV15 to TRBJ1-3; D is uncertain. CDR1 and CDR2 (germline): LNHNV, YYDKDF (reference sequence). The CDR3 extends over 15 amino acids. V was trimmed by 3 bases and J by 2 bases, leaving 11 bases between them. CDR3 bases: TGTGCCACCAGCAGTCCAAGGGAACCTGGAAACACCATATATTTT. This sequence encodes CATSSPREPGNTIYF.

The rearrangement links TRBV9 to TRBJ2-3; no clear D. The V end was cut by 0 bases, the J end by 4 bases, with 9 bases between. CDR1 SGDLS and CDR2 YYNGEE come from the germline V gene. The CDR3 runs 14 residues. CDR3 region: CASSVVGRPDTQYF. The CDR3 bases are TGTGCCAGCAGCGTAGTTGGAAGACCAGATACGCAGTATTTT.

The chain links TRBV6-2 or TRBV6-3 to TRBJ1-6, with D perhaps TRBD1 (5 bases). The CDR3 extends over 11 amino acids. Germline V CDR1 and CDR2: MNHEY, SVGEGT. V was clipped by 6 bases and J by 13 bases, with 10 bases between them. The CDR3, as DNA: TGTGCCAGCAGCCCTGGGACGCCCCTCCACTTT. It specifies CASSPGTPLHF.

This clonotype was seen a single time. The rearrangement joins TRBV18 to TRBJ2-6; either TRBD1 or TRBD2 may fit D (5 bases each). Looked up from germline, CDR1 is KGHSH and CDR2 is LQKENI. Deletions cut 5 bases from V and 2 bases from J, with 13 bases between. The CDR3 consists of 16 residues. The CDR3 region has the DNA TGTGCCAGCTCAACTTATGGGGGACCTGGGGCCAACGTCCTGACTTTC. Protein: CASSTYGGPGANVLTF.

The chain carries TRBV19 and TRBJ2-3, with D unclear. Germline V gene data show CDR1 as LNHDA and CDR2 as SQIVND (reference sequence). CDR3 length equals 14 residues. Between the trimmed V and J ends, which lost 2 bases and 2 bases, there was a span of 8 bases. This CDR3 is CASSILPVTDTQYF. CDR3 bases: TGTGCCAGTAGTATATTGCCGGTCACAGATACGCAGTATTTT.

The V call is TRBV27, the J call TRBJ1-5; possibly TRBD1 for D (5 bases). The CDR3 covers 15 residues. V lost 5 bases to trimming and J lost 0 bases, with 11 bases between them. Germline V gene sequence: CDR1 MNHEY, CDR2 SMNVEV (reference sequence). The DNA of the CDR3 is TGTGCCAGCAGTCCCGGACAAAATAGCAATCAGCCCCAGCATTTT. Translated, it gives CASSPGQNSNQPQHF.

The rearrangement uses TRBV5-1 and TRBJ2-7; 7 positions match TRBD1. V shed 2 bases, J shed 3 bases, and the junction held 8 bases outside the gene matches. This CDR3 is 15 amino acids long. Germline CDR1 SGHRS, CDR2 YFSETQ. The CDR3 protein is CASSFSGTEYYEQYF. The CDR3 DNA reads TGCGCCAGCAGCTTTTCCGGGACAGAATACTACGAGCAGTACTTC.

V is TRBV5-1 and J is TRBJ1-1, with unresolved D. Trimming took 3 bases from V and 5 from J, leaving 17 bases between them. The CDR3 totals 15 residues. CDR1 and CDR2 (germline): SGHRS, YFSETQ. The CDR3 DNA reads TGCGCCAGCAGCTCCTGGGCCACAGAGGAAACTGAAGCTTTCTTT. It is translated as CASSSWATEETEAFF.

The V gene is TRBV19, the J gene TRBJ1-1, with 9 bases matching TRBD1. V dropped 5 bases and J dropped 5; count of bases not matched to a gene: 6. CDR3 length equals 14 residues. Germline CDR1 reads LNHDA; CDR2 reads SQIVND (reference sequence). The CDR3, as DNA: TGTGCCAGTAGTGTGTACAGGGGGCAAACTGAAGCTTTCTTT. Amino acid sequence: CASSVYRGQTEAFF.

The rearrangement links TRBV5-5 to TRBJ2-7; tentative D call: TRBD2 (5 bases). The CDR3 spans 16 residues. Per germline, CDR1 SGHKS and CDR2 YYEKEE (reference sequence). V gave up 3 bases and J gave up 0 bases, with 16 bases separating them. The chain's CDR3 is CASSYMMDSGSYEQYF. The CDR3 DNA is TGTGCCAGCAGCTATATGATGGACTCGGGCTCCTACGAGCAGTACTTC.